Included here is one T cell receptor (beta chain) sequence, with context. Its antigen target is currently unknown. Read data end 3 residues before the CDR3 end; the end is taken from the germline J gene. The record originates from a study of T cells in women clearing cervical HPV infection (dated by TCRdb to the late 2010s). Regarding the complete study: The cases were under 30 women with histologically confirmed HPV16-related CIN3 or worse, and 2 of these cases were invasive cancers. For cases, a median interval of approximately 140 days, with an interquartile range of 90 to 200 days, was observed between lesion detection and blood sampling. Cases had a median age of approximately 35 years compared with roughly 41 for controls, and baseline characteristics showed no significant differences between the groups. As quality controls, five blinded duplicates were added to each group, bringing the total to approximately 60 samples made up of 50 or so participants and 10 replicates. In the parent cohort, fewer than 13,000 women aged 18 or older were enrolled in Guanacaste, Costa Rica, during about 1992 to 1994 and were followed for more than 6 years. This exploratory proof-of-principle case-control study, nested within the Guanacaste HPV Natural History Study in Costa Rica, compared TCR repertoires among women with different cervical HPV16 outcomes. HLA typing was available for only a few women, so HLA type could not be excluded as a confounder. The controls were 25 or so women whose single incident HPV16 infection cleared within 12 months with no development of precancer or cancer. Case blood was taken at the visit when the lesion was first identified, whereas control blood was taken when infection was no longer detected. Cases and controls were matched on age within five years and on year of sample collection. Overall study outcomes, separate from this receptor: Cases were distinguished from controls with an estimated AUC of approximately 0.8 by random forest classifiers combining richness and V gene abundances. Lower TRBV6-7 relative abundance was observed in cases than in controls (around 0.1% versus 0.15%; Bonferroni P = 0.0008). Because of the cross-sectional design, the study could not determine whether the associations came before infection or resulted from infection, and neither effector/memory subsets nor HPV-specific T cells were isolated. T-cell numbers per sample were unknown, so richness differences could reflect varying T-cell content rather than repertoire biology. TCR repertoire richness was significantly higher in CIN3+ cases than in controls across sequencing depths, while evenness did not differ.

Every participant had a single incident cervical HPV16 infection, and prevalent HPV16 infections were excluded. Cervical HPV DNA was detected with MY09/MY11 PCR, and genotyping was done by dot-blot hybridization. Roughly 16 mL of heparinized blood were centrifuged, and the buffy coat was split into aliquots, frozen at -30 degrees C, and then kept at -80 degrees C. Genomic DNA was extracted from buffy coat specimens using QIAGEN kits. From V the trimming removes 4 bases and from J it removes 0 bases, while the gene matches leave 4 bases of the junction unaccounted for. CDR1 and CDR2 are drawn from the germline V gene: MNHNS, SASEGT. Reading from cysteine to phenylalanine, the CDR3 counts 15 amino acids. The 36 bases shown cover part of the CDR3, and their frame starts at base 1. TCR beta CDR3 regions were amplified by multiplex PCR from an average of approximately 1,200 ng genomic DNA per sample using the immunoSEQ assay. Primer bias was corrected in the assay by using a complete synthetic TCR repertoire to establish an amplification baseline. The amplicons were sequenced on the Illumina platform. As for how the authors treated the data: Sequences were error-corrected by clustering with frequency ratios and a modified nearest-neighbor algorithm, then analyzed in the immunoSEQ Analyzer with IMGT gene definitions. At each rarefaction depth, TCR richness and evenness were averaged across 20 rarefaction repeats, and samples with fewer sequences than that depth were excluded. Wilcoxon rank sum tests with FDR correction were used to compare V, D and J gene relative abundances between the groups. In the blinded duplicates, the intraclass correlation was around 96% for TCR richness and averaged about 80% across 60 to 70 gene segments. The clones in this table, taken by TCRdb from immuneACCESS, are in-frame only. Not every clone is retained; where verified, under half of the shortfall comes from an unresolved V gene, and the cause of the rest is unknown. V, J and clone size derive from that table, while D and trimming were established from the DNA sequence. The sample table on file contains approximately 35,000 clones. The ten largest clonotypes hold roughly 1.6% of the sample.

Here the chain combines TRBV6-1 and TRBJ2-7; 9 bases in the junction line up with TRBD1. The specimen sequenced was blood buffy coat. This TCR derives from a woman aged 18 to 75 with a cervical HPV16 infection that either progressed to CIN3+ or cleared (not recorded which). The covered CDR3 bases are TGTGCCAGCAGTGGAGGGACAGGGAGCTCCTACGAG. It codes for CASSGGTGSSYE. The entire CDR3 protein is CASSGGTGSSYEQYF.